The 16 T cell receptor beta chains reported below all come from one sample, sequenced in a study of blood T cell repertoires in COVID-19. Profiling relied on immunoSEQ multiplex PCR, and the TCRdb table lists in-frame clones only, not all of them. The sample lists about 190,000 clones, about four fifths occurring once. The sequencing input was PBMCs or T cells enriched from blood (not recorded which). The receptors stem from a woman younger than 45 who had been exposed to COVID-19.

CDR3 nucleotides: TGTGCCAGCAGACGAGGGGGAACTGAAGCTTTCTTT. Translated: CASRRGGTEAFF. The J gene is TRBJ1-1, the V gene TRBV11-2, with a possible D match to TRBD1 (6 bases). V dropped 6 bases and J dropped 5 bases, with 10 bases sitting between them. The germline V gene encodes CDR1 SGHAT and CDR2 FQNNGV. The CDR3 loop spans 12 amino acids.

The chain carries TRBV2 and TRBJ2-7; possibly TRBD1 for D (6 bases). Germline V lookup: CDR1 SNHLY, CDR2 FYNNEI. The CDR3 is 13 residues long. The germline V and J ends were trimmed by 1 base and 5 bases, with 9 bases remaining between them. The CDR3 protein is CASSEGQADEQYF. For the CDR3, the DNA is TGTGCCAGCAGTGAAGGACAGGCCGACGAGCAGTACTTC. The whole variable domain, remainder taken from reference TRBV2 and TRBJ2-7, is EPEVTQTPSHQVTQMGQEVILRCVPISNHLYFYWYRQILGQKVEFLVSFYNNEISEKSEIFDDQFSVERPDGSNFTLKIRSTKLEDSAMYFCASSEGQADEQYFGPGTRLTVT.

V is TRBV7-8 and J is TRBJ2-5, with 12 bases that match TRBD2. After removal of 3 bases from V and 6 bases from J, the junction contained 5 bases not matched to a gene. CDR3 length: 15 residues. Germline-derived CDR1 and CDR2 are SGHVS and FQNEAQ. This CDR3 is CASSFLAGGLKTQYF. CDR3 bases: TGTGCCAGCAGCTTCCTAGCGGGGGGGCTTAAGACCCAGTACTTC.

This clone was recorded once. The rearrangement joins TRBV7-7 to TRBJ2-1; 14 bases align to TRBD2. The CDR3 runs 15 residues. Looked up from germline, CDR1 is SSHAT and CDR2 is FNYEAQ (reference sequence). With 5 bases clipped from V and 8 bases from J, the junction kept 5 bases outside the gene matches. CDR3 residues: CASSPTSGGAYEQFF. The DNA of the CDR3 is TGTGCCAGCAGCCCGACTAGCGGGGGGGCTTATGAGCAGTTCTTC.

This clone was counted a single time. The genes are TRBV11-2 and TRBJ1-2; D perhaps matches TRBD1 (5 bases). V lost 5 bases to trimming and J lost 0 bases, with 7 bases between them. Germline V lookup: CDR1 SGHAT, CDR2 FQNNGV. The CDR3 is made up of 13 amino acids. This chain's CDR3 is CASSPRANYGYTF. CDR3 bases: TGTGCCAGCAGCCCCAGGGCTAACTATGGCTACACCTTC.

The table lists this clone with a count of one. The chain employs TRBV2 and TRBJ1-6; TRBD1 might be the D (5 bases). In germline, CDR1 is SNHLY, CDR2 FYNNEI. This CDR3 spans 12 amino acids. Trimming pared 5 bases from V and 10 bases from J, leaving 9 bases between. This CDR3 reads CASSPGQSPLHF. The CDR3 DNA is TGTGCCAGCAGTCCAGGGCAATCACCCCTCCACTTT.

The gene calls are TRBV5-1 and TRBJ2-1; 10 nucleotides align to TRBD2. The ends lost 2 bases at V and 2 bases at J; junction bases unmatched: 4. Germline assignment: CDR1 SGHRS and CDR2 YFSETQ. The CDR3 sequence is 16 residues long. In nucleotides, the CDR3 is TGCGCCAGCAGCTTAGAGCGGGGGGGCCCCTACAATGAGCAGTTCTTC. As protein: CASSLERGGPYNEQFF. Complete variable domain (other parts from reference TRBV5-1 and TRBJ2-1): KAGVTQTPRYLIKTRGQQVTLSCSPISGHRSVSWYQQTPGQGLQFLFEYFSETQRNKGNFPGRFSGRQFSNSRSEMNVSTLELGDSALYLCASSLERGGPYNEQFFGPGTRLTVL.

In this sample, this clone turned up a few times. The chain has TRBV5-1 and TRBJ2-5; TRBD2 aligns across 7 bases. V gave up 2 bases and J gave up 1 base; unmatched junction bases: 5. This CDR3 spans 15 amino acids. CDR1 SGHRS and CDR2 YFSETQ come from the germline V gene. CDR3 amino acids: CASSLQRGGQETQYF. The CDR3 DNA reads TGCGCCAGCAGCTTACAGCGGGGTGGCCAAGAGACCCAGTACTTC.

V is TRBV6-2 or TRBV6-3 and J is TRBJ2-5; 8 bases fit TRBD1. Germline V CDR1 and CDR2: MNHEY, SVGEGT. With V trimmed by 5 bases and J by 4 bases, 9 bases remained unmatched. The CDR3 spans 15 residues. The CDR3 DNA sequence: TGTGCCAGCAGTCAAGGACAGGGTCAGTCAGAGACCCAGTACTTC. As protein: CASSQGQGQSETQYF.

The V and J genes are TRBV19 and TRBJ2-3, with TRBD1 as a possible D gene (5 bases). The CDR3 has 15 residues. With 1 base removed from V and 3 bases from J, the gap between germline ends came to 11 bases. Looked up from germline, CDR1 is LNHDA and CDR2 is SQIVND (reference sequence). Written as DNA, the CDR3 is TGTGCCAGTAGTATAGGTGACAGCCGAACAGATACGCAGTATTTT. Protein product: CASSIGDSRTDTQYF.

The V gene is TRBV28, the J gene TRBJ2-5, with D possibly TRBD2 on 5 matching bases. The CDR3 has 13 residues. Germline V CDR1 and CDR2: MDHEN, SYDVKM. V was clipped by 2 bases and J by 1 base, with 5 bases between them. The CDR3 region is CASSLSGQETQYF. In nucleotides, the CDR3 is TGTGCCAGCAGTTTAAGCGGCCAAGAGACCCAGTACTTC.

V and J are TRBV5-5 and TRBJ1-2; tentatively, D is TRBD1 (6 bases). The V and J ends lost 0 bases and 3 bases respectively, with 21 bases between them. This CDR3 has 18 amino acids. Per the germline V gene, CDR1 is SGHKS and CDR2 is YYEKEE (reference sequence). The CDR3 DNA is TGTGCCAGCAGCTTGGAAAGTAGAGCTTGGACAGACCACTATGGCTACACCTTC. Its protein product is CASSLESRAWTDHYGYTF. The whole variable domain, remainder taken from reference TRBV5-5 and TRBJ1-2, is DAGVTQSPTHLIKTRGQQVTLRCSPISGHKSVSWYQQVLGQGPQFIFQYYEKEERGRGNFPDRFSARQFPNYSSELNVNALLLGDSALYLCASSLESRAWTDHYGYTFGSGTRLTVV.

The chain has TRBV19 and TRBJ1-1; D is undetermined. Germline V gene sequence: CDR1 LNHDA, CDR2 SQIVND (reference sequence). Deletions cut 6 bases from V and 1 base from J, with 15 bases between. This CDR3 has 15 residues. CDR3 region: CASSSAGGRNTEAFF. CDR3 bases: TGTGCCAGTAGCTCCGCCGGTGGGAGGAACACTGAAGCTTTCTTT. Full variable domain (outside the CDR3, taken from reference TRBV19 and TRBJ1-1): DGGITQSPKYLFRKEGQNVTLSCEQNLNHDAMYWYRQDPGQGLRLIYYSQIVNDFQKGDIAEGYSVSREKKESFPLTVTSAQKNPTAFYLCASSSAGGRNTEAFFGQGTRLTVV.

The V gene is TRBV6-5, the J gene TRBJ1-1; 9 nucleotides align to TRBD1. The CDR3 has 15 residues. Trimming took 2 bases from V and 11 from J; bases not matched to a gene: 12. Per the germline V gene, CDR1 is MNHEY and CDR2 is SVGAGI. CDR3 sequence reads: CASSYDRWTGDGAFF. The DNA for the CDR3 is TGTGCCAGCAGTTACGATAGATGGACAGGGGATGGGGCTTTCTTT.

The CDR3 loop reads CASSARDRGQNTEAFF. In DNA form, the CDR3 reads TGTGCCAGCAGCGCCCGGGACAGGGGTCAAAACACTGAAGCTTTCTTT. V is TRBV9 and J is TRBJ1-1; 10 nucleotides align to TRBD1. J gave up 2 bases and V 3 bases, and 7 bases lay outside the gene matches. The CDR3 spans 16 residues. CDR1 is SGDLS, CDR2 YYNGEE, per germline.

In this sample, this clone turned up once. This chain uses TRBV5-1 with TRBJ1-2, with 7 bases that match TRBD1. The CDR3 spans 17 residues. V lost 3 bases, J lost 0 bases, and 11 bases stayed unmatched. Germline-derived CDR1 and CDR2 are SGHRS and YFSETQ. CDR3 DNA: TGCGCCAGCAGCTCGCCCGCCGCACAGGGGACTAACTATGGCTACACCTTC. It encodes CASSSPAAQGTNYGYTF.